The T cell receptor (beta chain) under discussion was sequenced for a study of T-cell reconstitution after alpha-beta-depleted transplantation in children. For TCRbeta, the library was prepared with unique molecular identifiers. Each CDR3 protein gets one entry after TCRdb re-called the PCR reads with MiXCR. This table holds 200,000 to 300,000 distinct CDR3 sequences, over 20% found once. Germline CDR1 reads SEHNR; CDR2 reads FQNEAQ (reference sequence). The length of the CDR3 is 14 residues. J was trimmed by 2 bases and V by 5 bases; bases with no gene match: 4. Sequenced material: PBMCs, taken before TCRalphabeta/CD19-depleted stem cell transplant. This clonotype was obtained from a girl aged 2-9 years with Fanconi anemia, due to receive a stem cell transplant. This chain links TRBV7-9 with TRBJ2-7; 9 bases map to TRBD2. Here the CDR3 DNA reads TGTGCCAGCAGCCAGACTAGCGGTACCTACGAGCAGTACTTC. This sequence encodes CASSQTSGTYEQYF.